These 32 T cell receptor beta chains originate from one sample sequenced in a study of blood T cells in healthy people across ages. It was with a sample-barcoded 5' primer and a J-beta primer mix that a second PCR of roughly 6 to 12 cycles was run. MiXCR was run by TCRdb on the 5' RACE reads, yielding one entry per CDR3 protein. The sample records about a million distinct CDR3 sequences, about 51% being singletons. The specimen was blood. The receptors were gathered from a woman in her fifties or sixties in good health.

The chain combines TRBV30 with TRBJ2-6; 7 nucleotides agree with TRBD1. There are 14 residues in the CDR3. Germline CDR1 is GTSNPN and CDR2 is SVGIG (reference sequence). V shed 3 bases and J 4 bases; nucleotides not matched to a gene: 3. CDR3 region: CAWRGTAGANVLTF. The CDR3, as DNA: TGTGCCTGGAGAGGGACAGCCGGGGCCAACGTCCTGACTTTC.

This clonotype occurred a few times. The J gene is TRBJ2-3, the V gene TRBV7-9; D is perhaps TRBD2 (6 bases). Germline V lookup: CDR1 SEHNR, CDR2 FQNEAQ (reference sequence). The V and J ends lost 5 bases and 8 bases respectively, with 11 bases between them. The CDR3 spans 12 residues. CDR3 sequence reads: CASSVDYGTQYF. CDR3 nucleotides: TGTGCCAGCAGCGTGGACTATGGTACGCAGTATTTT.

V and J are TRBV2 and TRBJ2-7; TRBD2 aligns across 13 bases. Germline V gives CDR1 SNHLY, CDR2 FYNNEI. The CDR3 is 13 residues long. V shed 7 bases and J 6 bases; nucleotides not matched to a gene: 3. This CDR3 is CASTGLAGFEQYF. CDR3 coding DNA: TGTGCCAGCACGGGACTAGCGGGATTCGAGCAGTACTTC. The whole variable domain, filled in from reference TRBV2 and TRBJ2-7, reads EPEVTQTPSHQVTQMGQEVILRCVPISNHLYFYWYRQILGQKVEFLVSFYNNEISEKSEIFDDQFSVERPDGSNFTLKIRSTKLEDSAMYFCASTGLAGFEQYFGPGTRLTVT.

This chain links TRBV6-2 or TRBV6-3 with TRBJ2-1; 14 positions match TRBD2. After removal of 4 bases from V and 7 bases from J, the junction contained 12 bases not matched to a gene. The CDR3 sequence is 18 residues long. Germline loops: CDR1 MNHEY, CDR2 SVGEGT. CDR3 in DNA: TGTGCCAGCAGTTCGCGAAGACTAGCGGGAGGGATGGGTAATGAGCAGTTCTTC. This gives the protein CASSSRRLAGGMGNEQFF.

The chain recombines TRBV5-1 with TRBJ1-5; TRBD1 agrees at 7 bases. Germline CDR1 reads SGHRS; CDR2 reads YFSETQ. The CDR3 spans 15 residues. The V and J ends lost 5 bases and 0 bases, in that order; junction bases with no gene match: 5. The CDR3 is CASSRTGHSNQPQHF. CDR3 DNA sequence: TGCGCCAGCAGTAGGACAGGACATAGCAATCAGCCCCAGCATTTT.

The chain couples TRBV20-1 to TRBJ2-3; D remains unclear. The germline CDR1 and CDR2 sequences are DFQATT and SNEGSKA (reference sequence). V was cut by 0 bases and J by 1 base, with 11 bases left in between. The CDR3 has 15 amino acids. CDR3 amino acids: CSARDWRSGTDTQYF. As DNA, the CDR3 is TGCAGTGCTAGAGATTGGCGGAGCGGCACAGATACGCAGTATTTT.

This clonotype was counted only a few times. The chain employs TRBV2 and TRBJ2-4; unclear D gene. The CDR3 runs 11 residues. From germline, CDR1 is SNHLY and CDR2 FYNNEI. Trimming removed 8 bases from V and 8 bases from J, with 10 bases in between. For the CDR3, the DNA is TGTGCCAGCCGTTCTCGAGACATTCAGTACTTC. Translated: CASRSRDIQYF.

The chain recombines TRBV6-2 or TRBV6-3 with TRBJ2-5; 7 positions match TRBD2. The V gene end was trimmed by 2 bases and the J gene end by 7 bases; junction bases not matched to a gene: 16. This CDR3 contains 17 residues. CDR1 and CDR2 (germline): MNHEY, SVGEGT. The CDR3 protein is CASSYLVLAGVYGTQYF. In nucleotides, the CDR3 is TGTGCCAGCAGTTACCTCGTGTTAGCGGGTGTGTATGGGACCCAGTACTTC.

The V and J genes are TRBV6-5 and TRBJ1-6, with D maybe TRBD1 (5 bases). CDR1 MNHEY and CDR2 SVGAGI come from the germline V gene. There are 13 residues in the CDR3. The ends were cut back, 11 bases at V and 7 bases at J, with 15 bases in the middle. The CDR3 sequence: CACSRGVNSPLHF. In nucleotides, the CDR3 is TGTGCCTGTTCGAGGGGAGTCAATTCACCCCTCCACTTT.

The V and J genes are TRBV5-1 and TRBJ2-1; D may be TRBD2 (5 bases). V lost 4 bases, J lost 8 bases, and 16 bases lay in between. This CDR3 is 14 amino acids long. Germline CDR1 reads SGHRS; CDR2 reads YFSETQ. The CDR3 protein is CASSEGYSGDEQFF. In DNA form, the CDR3 reads TGCGCCAGCAGCGAGGGCTACTCCGGGGATGAGCAGTTCTTC.

The rearrangement joins TRBV4-1 to TRBJ2-1; D unclear. Germline V lookup: CDR1 MGHRA, CDR2 YSYEKL. This CDR3 is 15 amino acids long. V lost 5 bases to trimming and J lost 4 bases, with 15 bases between them. The chain's CDR3 is CASSVSPPIYNEQFF. The CDR3 DNA is TGCGCCAGCAGCGTGTCCCCACCGATTTACAATGAGCAGTTCTTC.

The rearrangement uses TRBV20-1 and TRBJ1-2; D ambiguous. Germline CDR1 DFQATT, CDR2 SNEGSKA (reference sequence). Trimming left V 7 bases short and J 4 bases short, with 13 bases between. The CDR3 contains 12 residues. Here the CDR3 DNA reads TGCAGTGTCAGTGGGAGGGTCTATGGCTACACCTTC. Translation gives CSVSGRVYGYTF.

The chain has TRBV6-5 and TRBJ1-2; D might be TRBD1 (6 bases). The CDR3 spans 16 residues. CDR1 and CDR2 from the germline V gene are MNHEY and SVGAGI. V was trimmed by 2 bases and J by 2 bases, leaving 15 bases between them. The CDR3 coding sequence is TGTGCCAGCAGTTACGTGTGGGGGGACAACAACTATGGCTACACCTTC. Its translation is CASSYVWGDNNYGYTF.

The chain has TRBV19 and TRBJ2-7; 7 nucleotides align to TRBD1. With the DNA end fitting TRBJ2-5 better, the J assignment may be wrong. There are 13 residues in the CDR3. The germline CDR1 and CDR2 sequences are LNHDA and SQIVND (reference sequence). CDR3 sequence reads: CASTQGHGETQYF. The CDR3, as DNA: TGTGCCAGCACACAGGGGCACGGTGAGACCCAGTACTTC.

The rearrangement uses TRBV3-1 and TRBJ2-2; D gene unclear. The CDR3 totals 13 residues. V lost 1 base and J 6 bases, leaving 6 bases between the germline ends. The germline V gene encodes CDR1 LGHDT and CDR2 YNNKEL (reference sequence). CDR3 protein: CASSQGVSGELFF. The DNA of the CDR3 is TGTGCCAGCAGCCAAGGAGTATCCGGGGAGCTGTTTTTT.

This CDR3 is CASSPGGGADCGYTF. The CDR3 DNA reads as TGCGCCAGCAGCCCCGGGGGTGGCGCGGACTGTGGCTACACCTTC. J is TRBJ1-2 and V is TRBV5-1; TRBD1 might be the D (5 bases). The CDR3 runs to 15 residues. Germline lookup yields CDR1 SGHRS and CDR2 YFSETQ. V was shortened by 4 bases and J by 7 bases, with 20 bases between the two germline ends. Filled out from reference TRBV5-1 and TRBJ1-2, the complete variable domain reads KAGVTQTPRYLIKTRGQQVTLSCSPISGHRSVSWYQQTPGQGLQFLFEYFSETQRNKGNFPGRFSGRQFSNSRSEMNVSTLELGDSALYLCASSPGGGADCGYTFGSGTRLTVV.

The sample holds one count of this clonotype. The chain links TRBV25-1 to TRBJ1-6; D is unclear. Germline V CDR1 and CDR2: MGHDK, SYGVNS. The germline V and J ends were trimmed by 1 base and 10 bases, with 14 bases remaining between them. CDR3 length equals 15 residues. CDR3 loop: CASSEWNRVESPLHF. DNA of the CDR3: TGTGCCAGCAGTGAATGGAACAGAGTAGAATCACCCCTCCACTTT.

This clonotype has only a few counts. The chain recombines TRBV9 with TRBJ2-3; D gene uncertain. V was pared by 3 bases and J by 3 bases, with 8 bases between. This CDR3 is built from 13 residues. Germline assignment: CDR1 SGDLS and CDR2 YYNGEE. The CDR3 coding sequence is TGTGCCAGCAGCGACACCAAGACAGATACGCAGTATTTT. Translation: CASSDTKTDTQYF.

This clonotype was counted at least ten times. The gene calls are TRBV20-1 and TRBJ2-3; D assignment may be TRBD1 or TRBD2 (5 bases each). Germline CDR1 DFQATT, CDR2 SNEGSKA (reference sequence). The germline V and J ends were trimmed by 6 bases and 8 bases, with 21 bases remaining between them. This CDR3 comprises 14 residues. The CDR3 DNA is TGCAGTGCATACACCGGGACCCCCCGAGGTACGCAGTATTTT. Its protein is CSAYTGTPRGTQYF.

The chain carries TRBV28 and TRBJ1-1; the D is unclear. Germline V gene lookup returns CDR1 MDHEN and CDR2 SYDVKM. The V end was cut by 4 bases, the J end by 6 bases, with 9 bases between. The CDR3 loop spans 12 amino acids. The CDR3 sequence is CASSSSGAEAFF. In DNA, the CDR3 is TGTGCCAGCAGTTCATCCGGGGCTGAAGCTTTCTTT.

The rearrangement uses TRBV12-3 or TRBV12-4 and TRBJ2-5; the match to TRBD2 covers 9 bases. Trimming removed 6 bases from V and 11 bases from J; junction bases left unmatched: 13. There are 14 residues in the CDR3. The CDR3 coding sequence is TGTGCCAGCAGCGCCGGGACTAGCTTCAATGAGCAGTACTTC. It is translated as CASSAGTSFNEQYF.

The rearrangement links TRBV5-1 to TRBJ1-4; D is ambiguous. V gave up 0 bases and J gave up 7 bases, with 13 bases separating them. The germline CDR1 and CDR2 sequences are SGHRS and YFSETQ. The CDR3 has 15 amino acids. CDR3 in amino acids: CASSLGGKLGEKLFF. The CDR3 nucleotides are TGCGCCAGCAGCTTGGGAGGGAAGTTAGGTGAAAAACTGTTTTTT.

This clonotype was seen just once. This chain links TRBV20-1 with TRBJ2-5, with D possibly matching TRBD1 (6 bases). Germline values: CDR1 DFQATT, CDR2 SNEGSKA (reference sequence). Trimming removed 0 bases from V and 2 bases from J, with 10 bases in between. The CDR3 extends over 14 amino acids. The CDR3 loop is CSARDMTGQETQYF. The CDR3 nucleotides are TGCAGTGCTAGAGACATGACAGGTCAAGAGACCCAGTACTTC.

V usage is TRBV4-3 and J usage is TRBJ2-3, with D perhaps being TRBD1 or TRBD2 (6 bases each). CDR1 LGHNA and CDR2 YSLEER come from the germline V gene. The CDR3 is made up of 13 amino acids. Trimming removed 0 bases from V and 10 bases from J, with 11 bases in between. The CDR3 here is CASSQDLGGAQYF. CDR3 in DNA: TGCGCCAGCAGCCAAGATCTGGGGGGCGCGCAGTATTTT.

The V call is TRBV29-1, the J call TRBJ1-2; D gene ambiguous. V was pared by 0 bases and J by 8 bases, with 10 bases between. This CDR3 comprises 12 residues. Germline loops: CDR1 SQVTM, CDR2 ANQGSEA. This CDR3 reads CSVEEVEEGYTF. DNA for the CDR3: TGCAGCGTTGAAGAGGTCGAGGAAGGCTACACCTTC.

The sample holds a few counts of this clonotype. This rearrangement joins TRBV5-1 to TRBJ2-5; D not resolved. This CDR3 has 13 amino acids. CDR1 is SGHRS and CDR2 is YFSETQ in the germline V gene. The V gene lost 2 bases and the J gene lost 6 bases, with 11 bases spanning the gap. DNA of the CDR3: TGCGCCAGCAGCTTTAAGGTGGAGCAGACCCAGTACTTC. Translating gives CASSFKVEQTQYF.

The chain has TRBV29-1 and TRBJ2-4; 11 bases are a match to TRBD2. Looked up from germline, CDR1 is SQVTM and CDR2 is ANQGSEA. The CDR3 consists of 14 residues. Trimming took 6 bases from V and 5 from J; bases not matched to a gene: 6. The CDR3 sequence is CSVATSGTENIQYF. The CDR3 bases are TGCAGCGTGGCGACTAGCGGGACAGAAAACATTCAGTACTTC.

The DNA for the CDR3 is TGTGCCAGCAGCTTACGAGCCGGACTCGCTAACTATGGCTACACCTTC. It codes for CASSLRAGLANYGYTF. This chain uses TRBV7-6 with TRBJ1-2; no firm D call. CDR1 is SGHVS, CDR2 FNYEAQ, per germline. Deletions cut 2 bases from V and 0 bases from J, with 13 bases between. The CDR3 loop spans 16 amino acids.

The chain combines TRBV7-2 with TRBJ1-2; 11 positions agree with TRBD1. This CDR3 contains 17 residues. The germline CDR1 and CDR2 sequences are SGHTA and FQGNSA. J was trimmed by 6 bases and V by 1 base; bases with no gene match: 10. The CDR3 DNA reads as TGTGCCAGCAGCTTAGGGGGCCGGGGACAGGGGGAAAATGGCTACACCTTC. This codes for CASSLGGRGQGENGYTF.

With regard to this clonotype: A much larger clone is a single base away; this may be a read error. The V call is TRBV18, the J call TRBJ2-5; possible D gene TRBD1, 6 bases. Germline CDR1 is KGHSH and CDR2 is LQKENI. The CDR3 spans 15 residues. The V end was cut by 1 base, the J end by 11 bases, with 20 bases between. CDR3 protein: CASSPQPGETYGQYF. The CDR3 nucleotides read TGTGCCAGCTCACCACAGCCAGGGGAAACCTACGGGCAGTACTTC.

This chain joins TRBV7-9 and TRBJ1-2, with D possibly being TRBD1 (6 bases). Per germline, CDR1 SEHNR and CDR2 FQNEAQ (reference sequence). V was trimmed by 5 bases and J by 3 bases, leaving 10 bases between them. The CDR3 spans 13 residues. CDR3 nucleotide sequence: TGTGCCAGCAGCCCCGGACAGTACTATGGCTACACCTTC. Its protein is CASSPGQYYGYTF.

This clonotype was observed a few times. The chain joins TRBV9 to TRBJ1-2; TRBD1 matches at 9 bases. V was clipped by 1 base and J by 4 bases; unmatched bases: 8. Germline assignment: CDR1 SGDLS and CDR2 YYNGEE. CDR3 length: 16 amino acids. The CDR3 DNA reads TGTGCCAGCAGCGTAAGGCCGGCGACAGGGGGCTATGGCTACACCTTC. This sequence encodes CASSVRPATGGYGYTF.